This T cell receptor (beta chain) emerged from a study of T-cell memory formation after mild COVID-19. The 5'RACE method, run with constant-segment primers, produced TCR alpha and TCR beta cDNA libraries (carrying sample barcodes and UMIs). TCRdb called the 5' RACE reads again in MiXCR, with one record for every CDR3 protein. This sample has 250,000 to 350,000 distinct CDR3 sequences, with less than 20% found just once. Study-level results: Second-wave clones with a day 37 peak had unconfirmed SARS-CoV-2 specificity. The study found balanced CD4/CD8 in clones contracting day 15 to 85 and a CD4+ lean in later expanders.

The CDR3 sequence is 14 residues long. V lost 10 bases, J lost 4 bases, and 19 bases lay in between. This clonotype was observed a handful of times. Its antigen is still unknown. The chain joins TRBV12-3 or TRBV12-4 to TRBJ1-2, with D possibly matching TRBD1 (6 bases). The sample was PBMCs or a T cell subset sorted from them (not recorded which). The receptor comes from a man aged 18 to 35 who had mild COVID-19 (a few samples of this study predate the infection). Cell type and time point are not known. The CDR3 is CATQPGGHTYGYTF. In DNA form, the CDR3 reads TGTGCCACCCAACCCGGGGGGCATACCTATGGCTACACCTTC.